Shown below are 26 T cell receptor beta chains from a single sample sequenced in a study of T cells after yellow fever vaccination (dated by TCRdb to about 2019). Library preparation used 5' RACE. Sequencing was carried out with an Illumina HiSeq 2500. The public reads were reanalyzed by TCRdb: fastp trimming at Q25, MiXCR alignment, in-frame beta chains only. CDR3 protein sequences are deduplicated, and each keeps its most common genes and DNA. The sample profile shows 550,000 to 750,000 distinct CDR3 sequences; 13% of them were found once. Roughly an eighth of the sample rests with the top ten. The treatment or condition label on this specimen signifies: live attenuated yellow fever vaccine strain. Sequences were derived from PBMCs, sampled on the day of the yellow fever booster vaccination. The receptors shown here come from a man aged 25 to 40 who received the YFV17D yellow fever vaccine.

This clonotype was counted between two and nine times. The V gene is TRBV7-9, the J gene TRBJ1-1; D gene unclear. In germline, CDR1 is SEHNR, CDR2 FQNEAQ (reference sequence). The CDR3 sequence is 14 residues long. V was trimmed by 3 bases and J by 3 bases, leaving 11 bases between them. The DNA of the CDR3 is TGTGCCAGCAGCTTCTCTGTCGGGGACACTGAAGCTTTCTTT. Translation gives CASSFSVGDTEAFF.

This clonotype was detected a few times. The V and J genes are TRBV11-3 and TRBJ2-2; 11 bases match TRBD2. V lost 11 bases to trimming and J lost 6 bases; unmatched junction nucleotides: 8. Germline values: CDR1 SGHNT, CDR2 YENEEA. The CDR3 sequence is 14 residues long. This chain's CDR3 is CASGSGRGAGELFF. In DNA form, the CDR3 reads TGTGCCTCGGGTAGCGGGAGGGGAGCCGGGGAGCTGTTTTTT.

This clonotype was counted only a few times. The rearrangement joins TRBV12-3 or TRBV12-4 to TRBJ1-2; D possibly corresponds to TRBD1 (5 bases). V dropped 8 bases and J dropped 0 bases, with 7 bases sitting between them. The CDR3 has 12 residues. CDR3 coding DNA: TGTGCCAGCGGGGCATCTAACTATGGCTACACCTTC. Residues: CASGASNYGYTF.

This clonotype was counted between two and nine times. The chain joins TRBV6-5 to TRBJ1-6, with D maybe TRBD1 (5 bases). This CDR3 has 15 residues. V dropped 2 bases and J dropped 1 base, with 6 bases sitting between them. Germline V CDR1 and CDR2: MNHEY, SVGAGI. The CDR3 nucleotides read TGTGCCAGCAGTTACGGGGGATCCTATAATTCACCCCTCCACTTT. It codes for CASSYGGSYNSPLHF.

The rearrangement joins TRBV6-5 to TRBJ2-3, with no clear D. V lost 0 bases and J 0 bases, leaving 13 bases between the germline ends. Germline V gives CDR1 MNHEY, CDR2 SVGAGI. This CDR3 contains 17 residues. As DNA, the CDR3 is TGTGCCAGCAGTTACTCGAGGTCCCGGGTTAGCACAGATACGCAGTATTTT. Translated: CASSYSRSRVSTDTQYF.

This chain connects TRBV25-1 to TRBJ2-7, with D perhaps matching TRBD2 (6 bases). CDR1 and CDR2 from the germline V gene are MGHDK and SYGVNS. CDR3 length equals 14 residues. V lost 4 bases and J lost 9, with 19 bases in between. The CDR3 DNA sequence: TGTGCCAGCAGTGCGAAGGGAGGCATCCCGGCGCAGTACTTC. This gives the protein CASSAKGGIPAQYF.

This clonotype was recorded a few times. The rearrangement uses TRBV20-1 and TRBJ1-2; D is perhaps TRBD1 (6 bases). The CDR3 spans 13 residues. The germline gives CDR1 DFQATT, CDR2 SNEGSKA (reference sequence). With 3 bases removed from V and 1 base from J, the gap between germline ends came to 9 bases. CDR3 nucleotides: TGCAGTGCTAGCCCGGACAGTAACTATGGCTACACCTTC. It codes for CSASPDSNYGYTF.

This clonotype was recorded a few times. V and J are TRBV20-1 and TRBJ2-7, with TRBD2 identical over 9 bases. The CDR3 consists of 13 residues. Germline V CDR1 and CDR2: DFQATT, SNEGSKA (reference sequence). Trimming removed 6 bases from V and 4 bases from J; junction bases left unmatched: 7. This chain's CDR3 is CSAPPSGRYEQYF. The CDR3 nucleotides are TGCAGTGCCCCCCCGAGCGGGAGGTACGAGCAGTACTTC.

This clonotype showed up just a few times. This rearrangement joins TRBV7-9 to TRBJ2-1; D is possibly TRBD1 (6 bases). CDR1 is SEHNR and CDR2 is FQNEAQ in the germline V gene (reference sequence). Trimming removed 5 bases at V and 3 bases at J, with 14 bases between. The CDR3 is 15 residues long. The DNA of the CDR3 is TGTGCCAGCAGCCAAGGGGGACCATTCTACAATGAGCAGTTCTTC. Translated: CASSQGGPFYNEQFF.

This chain uses TRBV10-2 with TRBJ2-7, with 7 bases matching TRBD1. This CDR3 contains 14 residues. Germline V gene lookup returns CDR1 WSHSY and CDR2 SAAADI. Losses at the gene ends were 5 bases for V and 12 bases for J; bases not matched to a gene: 16. The CDR3 nucleotides are TGCGCCAGCAGTTCTTCCGGGACAGCAGGTCTCGGGTACTTC. The encoded protein is CASSSSGTAGLGYF.

This clonotype was recorded a few times. The rearrangement links TRBV28 to TRBJ1-2, with a tentative D call TRBD1 (5 bases). V was shortened by 7 bases and J by 7 bases, with 16 bases between the two germline ends. The CDR3 length is 13 residues. Per the germline V gene, CDR1 is MDHEN and CDR2 is SYDVKM. The CDR3 DNA is TGTGCCAGCACCCCCGGGGGAGGAGGTGGCTACACCTTC. Residues: CASTPGGGGGYTF.

The chain employs TRBV3-1 and TRBJ2-1, with TRBD2 as a possible D gene (6 bases). The CDR3 spans 17 residues. Deletions cut 3 bases from V and 1 base from J, with 16 bases between. Germline CDR1 is LGHDT and CDR2 is YNNKEL (reference sequence). The CDR3 is CASSQDSSGTSYNEQFF. In nucleotides, the CDR3 is TGTGCCAGCAGCCAGGATTCGAGTGGGACTTCCTACAATGAGCAGTTCTTC.

This clonotype was seen a few times. This sequence joins TRBV10-3 and TRBJ2-1; 7 nucleotides align to TRBD2. CDR1 and CDR2 from the germline V gene are ENHRY and SYGVKD. The CDR3 extends over 19 amino acids. V trimming: 0 bases; J trimming: 2 bases; junction bases outside the gene matches: 13. In DNA form, the CDR3 reads TGTGCCATCAGTGAGTCGGCCGGGGGGAAGGCCTCACCCTACAATGAGCAGTTCTTC. This encodes CAISESAGGKASPYNEQFF.

Only a few counts were recorded for this clonotype. V and J are TRBV7-3 and TRBJ2-1; the D is unclear. This CDR3 region has 13 residues. Germline values: CDR1 SGHTA, CDR2 FQGTGA. V was shortened by 4 bases and J by 8 bases, with 12 bases between the two germline ends. The CDR3 sequence: CASSSGTKYEQFF. DNA for the CDR3: TGTGCCAGCAGCTCCGGAACTAAATATGAGCAGTTCTTC. Full variable domain (outside the CDR3, taken from reference TRBV7-3 and TRBJ2-1): GAGVSQTPSNKVTEKGKYVELRCDPISGHTALYWYRQSLGQGPEFLIYFQGTGAADDSGLPNDRFFAVRPEGSVSTLKIQRTERGDSAVYLCASSSGTKYEQFFGPGTRLTVL.

This clonotype has only a few counts. The V and J genes are TRBV2 and TRBJ1-1; D gene ambiguous. This CDR3 is built from 11 residues. The V gene's germline CDR1 is SNHLY and CDR2 FYNNEI. V was pared by 11 bases and J by 5 bases, with 12 bases between. The CDR3 sequence is CAGTESTEAFF. CDR3 sequence (DNA): TGTGCCGGAACAGAGAGTACTGAAGCTTTCTTT.

The chain recombines TRBV5-1 with TRBJ1-2; 7 positions agree with TRBD1. This CDR3 spans 13 amino acids. V lost 4 bases to trimming and J lost 7 bases; unmatched junction nucleotides: 7. CDR1 and CDR2 from the germline V gene are SGHRS and YFSETQ. The CDR3 bases are TGCGCCAGCAGCCAGGACAGGTTCAGTGGCTACACCTTC. It specifies CASSQDRFSGYTF.

This clonotype turned up a few times. The genes are TRBV6-2 or TRBV6-3 and TRBJ2-5, with D possibly called TRBD1 or TRBD2 (5 bases each). V lost 8 bases and J 4 bases, leaving 26 bases between the germline ends. CDR1 is MNHEY, CDR2 SVGEGT, per germline. The CDR3 covers 17 residues. CDR3 sequence: CASGPRRGRVFRETQYF. The CDR3 DNA sequence: TGTGCCAGCGGCCCTCGACGGGGCAGGGTCTTTCGAGAGACCCAGTACTTC.

The chain's CDR3 is CASSHYNQPQHF. The CDR3 DNA reads TGTGCCAGCAGCCACTACAATCAGCCCCAGCATTTT. J is TRBJ1-5 and V is TRBV28; the D is unclear. The CDR3 contains 12 residues. V was clipped by 6 bases and J by 3 bases, with 6 bases between them. The V gene's germline CDR1 is MDHEN and CDR2 SYDVKM.

The rearrangement joins TRBV7-2 to TRBJ2-7; D unclear. This CDR3 is built from 15 residues. The V gene lost 5 bases and the J gene lost 0 bases, with 14 bases spanning the gap. CDR1 is SGHTA and CDR2 is FQGNSA in the germline V gene. The CDR3 coding sequence is TGTGCCAGCAGCCTCGAAGGTGCCCTCTCCTACGAGCAGTACTTC. Encoded protein: CASSLEGALSYEQYF. Filled out from reference TRBV7-2 and TRBJ2-7, the complete variable domain reads GAGVSQSPSNKVTEKGKDVELRCDPISGHTALYWYRQSLGQGLEFLIYFQGNSAPDKSGLPSDRFSAERTGGSVSTLTIQRTQQEDSAVYLCASSLEGALSYEQYFGPGTRLTVT.

This clonotype appeared a few times. The CDR3 here is CSVGTGQHYEQYF. As DNA, the CDR3 is TGCAGCGTTGGTACAGGACAACACTACGAGCAGTACTTC. The V gene is TRBV29-1, the J gene TRBJ2-7, with TRBD1 as a possible D gene (5 bases). This CDR3 comprises 13 residues. Trimming shortened V by 4 bases and J by 3 bases, and 13 bases separated the two germline ends. Germline V gene sequence: CDR1 SQVTM, CDR2 ANQGSEA.

The chain combines TRBV28 with TRBJ2-5; D may be TRBD2 (5 bases). Germline-derived CDR1 and CDR2 are MDHEN and SYDVKM. This CDR3 comprises 13 residues. Trimming removed 2 bases from V and 7 bases from J, with 11 bases in between. This CDR3 is CASSLVLEGTQYF. For the CDR3, the DNA is TGTGCCAGCAGTTTAGTCTTAGAGGGGACCCAGTACTTC.

The sample holds a few counts of this clonotype. The chain employs TRBV7-9 and TRBJ1-2, with 7 bases lining up with TRBD1. V lost 4 bases and J lost 8; bases outside the gene matches: 4. This CDR3 is 12 amino acids long. Germline CDR1 SEHNR, CDR2 FQNEAQ (reference sequence). The CDR3 nucleotides read TGTGCCAGCAGCTCACAGGGGTTCGGCTACACCTTC. This sequence encodes CASSSQGFGYTF.

This clonotype has just a few counts. A much larger clone sits a single nucleotide away, making a read error possible. This rearrangement joins TRBV12-3 or TRBV12-4 to TRBJ2-5; the D is unclear. Trimming left V 4 bases short and J 2 bases short, with 5 bases between. This CDR3 comprises 12 residues. In DNA form, the CDR3 reads TGTGCCAGCAGTTACGCACAAGAGACCCAGTACTTC. This gives the protein CASSYAQETQYF.

This chain uses TRBV5-4 with TRBJ1-2, with 7 bases matching TRBD1. The CDR3 totals 13 residues. Germline CDR1 and CDR2: SGHNT and YYREEE (reference sequence). Losses at the gene ends were 1 base for V and 8 bases for J; bases not matched to a gene: 5. Here the CDR3 reads CASSLTGVGGYTF. Written as DNA, the CDR3 is TGTGCCAGCAGCTTGACAGGGGTGGGCGGCTACACCTTC.

This clonotype was counted ten times or more. Here the CDR3 reads CASSSVGQETQYF. CDR3 in DNA: TGTGCCAGCAGCAGTGTAGGACAAGAGACCCAGTACTTC. This rearrangement joins TRBV9 to TRBJ2-5; D ambiguous. Trimming pared 4 bases from V and 2 bases from J, leaving 9 bases between. There are 13 residues in the CDR3. Germline CDR1 SGDLS, CDR2 YYNGEE.

The chain joins TRBV6-4 to TRBJ1-1; D not certain. The V end was cut by 7 bases, the J end by 1 base, with 13 bases between. CDR3 length: 14 amino acids. The V gene's germline CDR1 is MRHNA and CDR2 SNTAGT. CDR3 DNA sequence: TGTGCCAGCAAGGTTACAGAAACGAACACTGAAGCTTTCTTT. It translates to CASKVTETNTEAFF.